These 9 T cell receptor beta chains were all obtained from the same sample, sequenced in a study of CD8 T cells in ankylosing spondylitis. TCRdb itself ran the 5' RACE reads through MiXCR, one entry per CDR3 protein. The sample carries 150,000 to 200,000 distinct CDR3 sequences, around a sixth recorded once. Input material: blood, either unsorted or a sorted T cell fraction (not recorded which). All receptors come from a male donor aged 10-30 years with ankylosing spondylitis or in good health (not recorded which).

This clonotype was seen repeatedly, ten times or more. The chain couples TRBV7-7 to TRBJ2-5, with TRBD1 matching 7 bases. The CDR3 consists of 14 residues. The germline CDR1 and CDR2 sequences are SSHAT and FNYEAQ (reference sequence). The J segment lost 2 bases and the V segment lost 4 bases, leaving 4 bases of the junction unmatched. In nucleotides, the CDR3 is TGTGCCAGCAGCTCAACAGGGGCGCAAGAGACCCAGTACTTC. As protein: CASSSTGAQETQYF.

This clonotype was seen at least ten times. V is TRBV7-2 and J is TRBJ2-2; D gene ambiguous. Trimming removed 5 bases from V and 7 bases from J, with 17 bases in between. Per germline, CDR1 SGHTA and CDR2 FQGNSA. The CDR3 totals 15 residues. As DNA, the CDR3 is TGTGCCAGCAGCCTCAACCTTGGCCACGGCGGGGAGCTGTTTTTT. This encodes CASSLNLGHGGELFF. Variable domain in full (rest from reference TRBV7-2 and TRBJ2-2): GAGVSQSPSNKVTEKGKDVELRCDPISGHTALYWYRQSLGQGLEFLIYFQGNSAPDKSGLPSDRFSAERTGGSVSTLTIQRTQQEDSAVYLCASSLNLGHGGELFFGEGSRLTVL.

This clonotype showed up many times. The rearrangement joins TRBV2 to TRBJ2-3, with TRBD2 matching over 10 bases. The CDR3 extends over 14 amino acids. The germline gives CDR1 SNHLY, CDR2 FYNNEI. J lost 1 base, V lost 9 bases, and 4 bases had no gene match. In nucleotides, the CDR3 is TGTGCCAGAGGGACTAGCGCCCGCACAGATACGCAGTATTTT. Its translation is CARGTSARTDTQYF.

The V gene is TRBV5-4, the J gene TRBJ2-7, with D perhaps matching TRBD1 or TRBD2 (6 bases each). The V gene's germline CDR1 is SGHNT and CDR2 YYREEE (reference sequence). The CDR3 is 14 residues long. V lost 2 bases and J 6 bases, leaving 15 bases between the germline ends. CDR3 loop: CASSLGPGAGEQYV. For the CDR3, the DNA is TGTGCCAGCAGCTTAGGCCCGGGGGCGGGCGAGCAGTACGTC.

This clonotype showed up many times. Here the CDR3 DNA reads TGTGCCAGCAGTACCGGACAGAGACAAGAGACCCAGTACTTC. Protein sequence: CASSTGQRQETQYF. The V gene is TRBV12-3 or TRBV12-4, the J gene TRBJ2-5, with D perhaps TRBD1 (6 bases). CDR3 size: 14 residues. The germline V and J ends were trimmed by 5 bases and 2 bases, with 12 bases remaining between them.

At least ten counts were recorded for this clonotype. V usage is TRBV20-1 and J usage is TRBJ2-3; D remains unclear. Germline-derived CDR1 and CDR2 are DFQATT and SNEGSKA (reference sequence). The CDR3 consists of 9 residues. With 5 bases removed from V and 10 bases from J, the gap between germline ends came to 7 bases. The CDR3 here is CSADLSQYF. For the CDR3, the DNA is TGCAGTGCTGATCTGTCGCAGTATTTT.

This clonotype was detected many times. The chain carries TRBV28 and TRBJ2-7; TRBD2 agrees at 14 bases. The V gene's germline CDR1 is MDHEN and CDR2 SYDVKM. CDR3 length equals 16 residues. V lost 4 bases to trimming and J lost 3 bases; unmatched junction nucleotides: 5. CDR3 loop: CASSYMGTSGSYEQYF. In nucleotides, the CDR3 is TGTGCCAGCAGTTACATGGGGACTAGCGGGAGCTACGAGCAGTACTTC.

This clonotype was counted many times. This CDR3 reads CASRREYEQYF. The CDR3 DNA follows: TGTGCCAGCAGAAGGGAGTACGAGCAGTACTTC. The J gene is TRBJ2-7, the V gene TRBV5-6; possibly TRBD2 for D (5 bases). The ends were cut back, 5 bases at V and 4 bases at J, with 7 bases in the middle. Germline V gene data show CDR1 as SGHDT and CDR2 as YYEEEE. The CDR3 runs to 11 residues.

The gene calls are TRBV20-1 and TRBJ2-1; possibly TRBD2 for D (6 bases). The germline V and J ends were trimmed by 5 bases and 0 bases, with 17 bases remaining between them. CDR3 length equals 16 residues. Germline CDR1 is DFQATT and CDR2 is SNEGSKA (reference sequence). The DNA of the CDR3 is TGCAGTGCTCATAAACCCGGGGGTAGCTCCTACAATGAGCAGTTCTTC. It translates to CSAHKPGGSSYNEQFF.